This TCR beta chain was recovered during a study of blood T cell repertoires in COVID-19. On the study more broadly: Whether acute or convalescent, the COVID-19 samples came from the United States, Italy and Spain. T cells, B-cell-depleted T cells, or PBMCs supplied cDNA or gDNA.

Some clones are missing from TCRdb's copy, which holds only in-frame ones; the method was immunoSEQ multiplex PCR. The sample lists about 280,000 clones; 83% were seen once. The receptor comes from a woman aged 45-59 years who had recovered from COVID-19. The source material was peripheral blood.

CDR3 sequence: CASSQGTEDEKLFF. DNA for the CDR3: TGTGCCAGCAGCCAAGGGACGGAGGATGAAAAACTGTTTTTT. This chain joins TRBV4-2 and TRBJ1-4, with D unresolved. This CDR3 has 14 residues. Germline V gene data show CDR1 as LGHNA and CDR2 as YNFKEQ. Between the trimmed V and J ends, which lost 1 base and 6 bases, there was a span of 9 bases.